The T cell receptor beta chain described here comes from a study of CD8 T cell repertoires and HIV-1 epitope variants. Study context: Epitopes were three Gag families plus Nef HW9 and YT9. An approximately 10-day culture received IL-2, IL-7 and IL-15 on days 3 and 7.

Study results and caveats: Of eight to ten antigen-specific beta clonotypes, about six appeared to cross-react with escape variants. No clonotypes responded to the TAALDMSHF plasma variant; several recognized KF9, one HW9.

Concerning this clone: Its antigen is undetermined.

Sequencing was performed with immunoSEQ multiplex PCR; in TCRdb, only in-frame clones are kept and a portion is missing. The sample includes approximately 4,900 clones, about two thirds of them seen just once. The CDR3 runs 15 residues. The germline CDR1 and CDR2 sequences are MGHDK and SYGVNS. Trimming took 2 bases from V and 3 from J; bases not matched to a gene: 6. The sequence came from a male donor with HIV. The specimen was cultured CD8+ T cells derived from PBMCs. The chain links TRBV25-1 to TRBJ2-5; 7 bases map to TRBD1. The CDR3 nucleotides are TGTGCCAGCAGTGAACACGGGACAGCTGAAGAGACCCAGTACTTC. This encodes CASSEHGTAEETQYF.